This T cell receptor (beta chain) was observed in a study of Graves' ophthalmopathy and Graves' hyperthyroidism. Overall study findings and caveats: In blood appeared most of the expanded thyroid clonotypes whose frequency exceeded 0.001.

The V end was cut by 7 bases, the J end by 2 bases, with 11 bases between. Germline assignment: CDR1 MDHEN and CDR2 SYDVKM. The CDR3 runs 13 residues. This clonotype was picked up one time. The antigen remains undetermined. Amplification of the TCR beta CDR3 regions used RNA transcripts (as template). A first-round RT-PCR used HTBI primers, followed by a second-round multiplex PCR. Via MiXCR, TCRdb re-called the multiplex PCR reads, giving one row per CDR3 protein. The table shows some 380,000 distinct CDR3 sequences, with 15% to 17% occurring only once. The TCR comes from a woman aged 18-30 years with stable Graves' hyperthyroidism. Sequenced sample: peripheral blood. The chain combines TRBV28 with TRBJ2-5; D unresolved. The CDR3 region has the DNA TGTGCCAGCATAGGCCGAAGACAAGAGACCCAGTACTTC. Protein sequence: CASIGRRQETQYF. The full variable domain, its missing parts supplied by reference TRBV28 and TRBJ2-5, is DVKVTQSSRYLVKRTGEKVFLECVQDMDHENMFWYRQDPGLGLRLIYFSYDVKMKEKGDIPEGYSVSREKKERFSLILESASTNQTSMYLCASIGRRQETQYFGPGTRLLVL.